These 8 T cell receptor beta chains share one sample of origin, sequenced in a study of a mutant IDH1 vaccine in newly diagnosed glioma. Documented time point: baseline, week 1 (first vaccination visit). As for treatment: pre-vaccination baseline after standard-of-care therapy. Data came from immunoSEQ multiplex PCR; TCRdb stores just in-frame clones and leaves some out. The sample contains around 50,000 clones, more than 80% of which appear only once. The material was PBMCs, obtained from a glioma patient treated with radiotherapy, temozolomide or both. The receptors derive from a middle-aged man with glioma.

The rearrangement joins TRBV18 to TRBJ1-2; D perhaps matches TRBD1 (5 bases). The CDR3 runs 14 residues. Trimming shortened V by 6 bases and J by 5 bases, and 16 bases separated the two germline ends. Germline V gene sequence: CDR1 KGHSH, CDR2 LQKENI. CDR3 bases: TGTGCCAGCTCCCTCGATTGGAGGGGATATGGCTACACCTTC. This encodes CASSLDWRGYGYTF.

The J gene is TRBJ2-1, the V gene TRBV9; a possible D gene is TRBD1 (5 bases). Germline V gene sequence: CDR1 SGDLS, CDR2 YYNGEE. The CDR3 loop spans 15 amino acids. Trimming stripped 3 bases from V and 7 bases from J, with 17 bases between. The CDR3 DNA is TGTGCCAGCAGCGCTGTCCTGGGGCGAGATAATGAGCAGTTCTTC. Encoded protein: CASSAVLGRDNEQFF.

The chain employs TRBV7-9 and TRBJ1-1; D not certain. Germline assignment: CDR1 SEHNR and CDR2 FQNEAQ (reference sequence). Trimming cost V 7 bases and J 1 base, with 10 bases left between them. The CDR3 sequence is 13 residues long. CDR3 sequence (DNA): TGTGCCAGCAAATGGGCCGAGAACACTGAAGCTTTCTTT. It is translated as CASKWAENTEAFF.

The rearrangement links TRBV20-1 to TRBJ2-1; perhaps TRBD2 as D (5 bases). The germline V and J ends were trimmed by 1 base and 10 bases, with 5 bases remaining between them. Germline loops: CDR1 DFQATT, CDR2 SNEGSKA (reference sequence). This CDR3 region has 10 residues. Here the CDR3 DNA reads TGCAGTGCTAGAGGACTAGAGCAGTTCTTC. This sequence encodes CSARGLEQFF.

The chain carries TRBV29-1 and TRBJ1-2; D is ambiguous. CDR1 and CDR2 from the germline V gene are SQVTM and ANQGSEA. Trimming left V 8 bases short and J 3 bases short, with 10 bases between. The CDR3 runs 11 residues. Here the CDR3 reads CSFRADYGYTF. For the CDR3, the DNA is TGCAGCTTCCGGGCTGACTATGGCTACACCTTC.

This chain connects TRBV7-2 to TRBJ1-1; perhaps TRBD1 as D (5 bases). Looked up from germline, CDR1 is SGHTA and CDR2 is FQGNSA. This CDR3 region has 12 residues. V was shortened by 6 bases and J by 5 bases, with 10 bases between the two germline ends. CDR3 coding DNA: TGTGCCAGCAGGGACTGGGGGACTGAAGCTTTCTTT. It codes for CASRDWGTEAFF.

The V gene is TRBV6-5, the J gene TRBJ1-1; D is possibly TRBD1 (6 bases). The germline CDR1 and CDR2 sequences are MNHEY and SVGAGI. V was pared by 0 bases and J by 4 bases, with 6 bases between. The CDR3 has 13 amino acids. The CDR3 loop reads CASSYSGGTEAFF. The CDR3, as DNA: TGTGCCAGCAGTTACTCAGGGGGCACTGAAGCTTTCTTT.

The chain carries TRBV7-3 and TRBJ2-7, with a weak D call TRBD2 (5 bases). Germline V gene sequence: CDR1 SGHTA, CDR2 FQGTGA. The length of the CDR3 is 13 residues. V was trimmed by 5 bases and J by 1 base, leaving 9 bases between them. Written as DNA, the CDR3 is TGTGCCAGCAGCCTCCGGGAATCCTACGAGCAGTACTTC. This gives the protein CASSLRESYEQYF.